This TCR beta chain was recovered during a study of cytomegalovirus exposure and HLA in healthy donors. Study-level points and caveats: Excluded were some V segments that proved indistinguishable, including TRBV6-2 and TRBV6-3.

This PCR relied on a set of 60 Vbeta primers and 13 Jbeta primers. The table came from immunoSEQ multiplex PCR; TCRdb's copy has only in-frame clones and leaves some out. The table includes roughly 89,000 clones, about 75% detected once. This CDR3 region has 15 residues. Germline lookup yields CDR1 SGDLS and CDR2 YYNGEE. Trimming removed 0 bases from V and 6 bases from J; junction bases left unmatched: 8. Notes on this clone: The target antigen is unknown.

The sample was PBMCs. J is TRBJ1-1 and V is TRBV9, with TRBD1 matching over 7 bases. The TCR comes from a man aged 30 to 39 in good health and CMV-seropositive. This CDR3 reads CASSVVGRGHPEAFF. CDR3 in DNA: TGTGCCAGCAGCGTAGTGGGAAGGGGGCATCCTGAAGCTTTCTTT.